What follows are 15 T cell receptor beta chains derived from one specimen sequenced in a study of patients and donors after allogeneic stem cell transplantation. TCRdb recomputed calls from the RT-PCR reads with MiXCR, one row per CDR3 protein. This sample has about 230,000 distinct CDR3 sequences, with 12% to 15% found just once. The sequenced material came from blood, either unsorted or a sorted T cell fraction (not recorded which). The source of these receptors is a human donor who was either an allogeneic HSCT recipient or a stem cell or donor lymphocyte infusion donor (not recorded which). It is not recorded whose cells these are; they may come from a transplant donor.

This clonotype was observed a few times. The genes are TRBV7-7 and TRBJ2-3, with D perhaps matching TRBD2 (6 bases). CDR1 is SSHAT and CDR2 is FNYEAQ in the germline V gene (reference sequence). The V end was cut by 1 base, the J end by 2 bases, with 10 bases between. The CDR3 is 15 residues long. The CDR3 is CASSLEGGATDTQYF. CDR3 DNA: TGTGCCAGCAGCTTAGAGGGCGGGGCCACAGATACGCAGTATTTT.

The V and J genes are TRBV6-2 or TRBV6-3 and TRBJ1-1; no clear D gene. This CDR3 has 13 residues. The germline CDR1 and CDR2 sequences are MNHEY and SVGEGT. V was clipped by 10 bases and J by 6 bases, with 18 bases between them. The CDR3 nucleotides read TGTGCCACAACCTCCGGGTGGGTCGCTGAAGCTTTCTTT. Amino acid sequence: CATTSGWVAEAFF.

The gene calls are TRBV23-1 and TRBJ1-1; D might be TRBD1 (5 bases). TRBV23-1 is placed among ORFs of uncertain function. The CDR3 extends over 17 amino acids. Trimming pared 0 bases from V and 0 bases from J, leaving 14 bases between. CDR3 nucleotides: TGCGCCAGCAGTCAATCGAGGCGGGGGGAAGTGAACACTGAAGCTTTCTTT. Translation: CASSQSRRGEVNTEAFF.

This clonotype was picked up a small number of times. The CDR3 DNA reads as TGCGCCAGCAGCTTGGGTTTAGCGGGAGGGACCTACGAGCAGTACTTC. It is translated as CASSLGLAGGTYEQYF. This chain links TRBV5-1 with TRBJ2-7; 11 nucleotides align to TRBD2. The germline V gene has CDR1 SGHRS and CDR2 YFSETQ. Losses at the gene ends were 0 bases for V and 2 bases for J; bases not matched to a gene: 4. The CDR3 runs 16 residues.

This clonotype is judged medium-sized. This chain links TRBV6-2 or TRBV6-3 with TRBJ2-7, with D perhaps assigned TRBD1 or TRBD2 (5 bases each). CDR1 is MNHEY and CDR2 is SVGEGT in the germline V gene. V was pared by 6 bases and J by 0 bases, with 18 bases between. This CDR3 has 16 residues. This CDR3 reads CASSDPGTASSYEQYF. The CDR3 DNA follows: TGTGCCAGCAGCGATCCCGGGACCGCGAGCTCCTACGAGCAGTACTTC.

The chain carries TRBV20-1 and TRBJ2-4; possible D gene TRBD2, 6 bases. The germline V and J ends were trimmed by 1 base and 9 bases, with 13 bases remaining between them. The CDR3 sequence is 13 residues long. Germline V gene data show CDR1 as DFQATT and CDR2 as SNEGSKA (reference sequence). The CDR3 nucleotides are TGCAGTGCTAGAGTGGACGCGCGGGGCATTCAGTACTTC. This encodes CSARVDARGIQYF.

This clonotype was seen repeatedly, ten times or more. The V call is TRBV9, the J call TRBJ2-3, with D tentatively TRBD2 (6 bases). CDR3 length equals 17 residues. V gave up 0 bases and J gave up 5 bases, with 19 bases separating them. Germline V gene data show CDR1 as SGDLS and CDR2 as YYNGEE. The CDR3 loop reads CASSVEPSVGGVDTQYF. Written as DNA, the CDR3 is TGTGCCAGCAGCGTAGAACCATCGGTAGGAGGGGTAGATACGCAGTATTTT. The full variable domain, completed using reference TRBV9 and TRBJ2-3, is DSGVTQTPKHLITATGQRVTLRCSPRSGDLSVYWYQQSLDQGLQFLIQYYNGEERAKGNILERFSAQQFPDLHSELNLSSLELGDSALYFCASSVEPSVGGVDTQYFGPGTRLTVL.

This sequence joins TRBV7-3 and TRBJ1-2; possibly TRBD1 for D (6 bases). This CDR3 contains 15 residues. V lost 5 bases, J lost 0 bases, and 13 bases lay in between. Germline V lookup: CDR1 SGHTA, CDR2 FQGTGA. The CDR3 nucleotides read TGTGCCAGCAGCCCAACAGGACAGACTAACTATGGCTACACCTTC. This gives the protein CASSPTGQTNYGYTF.

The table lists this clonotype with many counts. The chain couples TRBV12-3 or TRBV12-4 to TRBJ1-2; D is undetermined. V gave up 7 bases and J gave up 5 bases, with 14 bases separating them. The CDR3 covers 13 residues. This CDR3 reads CASIRREGYGYTF. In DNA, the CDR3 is TGTGCCAGCATTCGTAGGGAGGGTTATGGCTACACCTTC.

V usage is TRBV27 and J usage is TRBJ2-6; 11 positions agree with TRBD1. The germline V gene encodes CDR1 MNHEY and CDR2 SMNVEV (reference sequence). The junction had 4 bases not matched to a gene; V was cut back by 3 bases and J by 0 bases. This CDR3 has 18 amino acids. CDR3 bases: TGTGCCAGCAGTTTCTGGACAGGGGGCACCTCTGGGGCCAACGTCCTGACTTTC. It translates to CASSFWTGGTSGANVLTF.

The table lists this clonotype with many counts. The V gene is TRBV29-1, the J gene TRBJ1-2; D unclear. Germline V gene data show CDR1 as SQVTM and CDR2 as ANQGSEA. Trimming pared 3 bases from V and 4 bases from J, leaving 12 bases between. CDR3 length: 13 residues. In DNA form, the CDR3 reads TGCAGCGTTGAGGCAGGAAGGGTCTATGGCTACACCTTC. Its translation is CSVEAGRVYGYTF.

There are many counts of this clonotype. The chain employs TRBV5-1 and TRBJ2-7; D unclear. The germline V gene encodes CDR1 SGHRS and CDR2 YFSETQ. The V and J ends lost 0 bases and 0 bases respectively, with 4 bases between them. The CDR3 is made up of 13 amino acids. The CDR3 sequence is CASSLDNSYEQYF. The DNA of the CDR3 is TGCGCCAGCAGCTTGGACAACTCCTACGAGCAGTACTTC.

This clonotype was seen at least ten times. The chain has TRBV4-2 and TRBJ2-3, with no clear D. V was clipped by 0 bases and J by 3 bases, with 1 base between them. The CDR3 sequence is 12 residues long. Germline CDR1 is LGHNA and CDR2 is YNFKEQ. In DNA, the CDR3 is TGTGCCAGCAGCCAAGATACAGATACGCAGTATTTT. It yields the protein CASSQDTDTQYF.

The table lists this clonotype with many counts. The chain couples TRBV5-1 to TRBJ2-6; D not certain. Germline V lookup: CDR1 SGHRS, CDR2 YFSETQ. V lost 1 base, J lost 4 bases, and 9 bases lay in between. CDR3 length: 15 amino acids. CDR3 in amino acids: CASSLPWSGANVLTF. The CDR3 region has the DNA TGCGCCAGCAGCTTGCCTTGGTCCGGGGCCAACGTCCTGACTTTC.

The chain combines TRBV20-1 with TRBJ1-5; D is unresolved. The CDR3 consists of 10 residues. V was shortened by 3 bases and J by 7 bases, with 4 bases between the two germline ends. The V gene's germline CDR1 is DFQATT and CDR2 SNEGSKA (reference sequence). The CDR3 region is CSARGQPQHF. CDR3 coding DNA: TGCAGTGCTAGGGGGCAGCCCCAGCATTTT.